The T cell receptor beta chain described here comes from a study of blood T cell repertoires in COVID-19. With V trimmed by 6 bases and J by 5 bases, 10 bases remained unmatched. The CDR3 has 16 amino acids. The germline CDR1 and CDR2 sequences are SGHVS and FQNEAQ. TCRdb keeps only in-frame clones here, not all; method: immunoSEQ multiplex PCR. This repertoire shows 110,000 or so clones, 85% to 90% found once; its top ten account for approximately 1%. This chain uses TRBV7-8 with TRBJ2-2; 9 bases are shared with TRBD2. The sequencing input was peripheral blood. The clonotype comes from a human donor in a cohort sampled during active COVID-19. The CDR3 here is CASRRLAGAGTGELFF. The CDR3 DNA sequence: TGTGCCAGCAGGAGATTAGCGGGAGCTGGTACCGGGGAGCTGTTTTTT.